This T cell receptor beta chain derives from a study of shared clonotypes between healthy human individuals. Study-wide results and limits: In a few donors, around 4.8% of naive CD4 clonotypes appeared in common. An expected dependence of interdonor clonotype sharing on sequencing depth was noted.

With regard to this clone: Its antigen is as yet unknown.

Authors' processing steps: ImmunoSEQ sequences covered only the junction and lacked quality scores; filtering therefore differed. The data were produced by immunoSEQ multiplex PCR, yet TCRdb's version contains in-frame clones alone and is incomplete. V, J and clone size were drawn from that table, and D and trimming were deduced from the DNA. Of around 750,000 clones in the sample, approximately 79% were seen once. The sample was memory CD4+ T cells sorted from blood. The subset was: CD45RA-negative fraction. This TCR derives from a woman in her twenties or thirties in good health.

The DNA of the CDR3 is TGTGCCAGCAGTGAAGGGACAGGGGAGCTGTTTTTT. Protein: CASSEGTGELFF. This chain uses TRBV25-1 with TRBJ2-2; TRBD1 might be the D (6 bases). Deletions cut 2 bases from V and 8 bases from J, with 6 bases between. In germline, CDR1 is MGHDK, CDR2 SYGVNS. This CDR3 spans 12 amino acids.